The present TCR beta chain was sequenced within a study of long-term antiretroviral therapy in people with HIV. This clone was found once. Its matching antigen is unknown. Researchers report immunoSEQ v3.0 was run at survey level. Libraries were prepared by immunoSEQ multiplex PCR; TCRdb keeps only in-frame clonotypes and omits some of them. Of about 36,000 clones in the sample, approximately 80% were seen once. Findings and caveats of the study: Older ART regimens were possibly in use when the blood was collected between about 2003 and 2017.

Each HIV-infected participant was given treatment in the United States. This CDR3 is 15 amino acids long. CDR1 is MNHEY and CDR2 is SVGAGI in the germline V gene. Trimming took off 6 bases at V and 6 bases at J, with 18 bases between the two ends. The chain couples TRBV6-5 to TRBJ1-5; D might be TRBD1 (5 bases). The sample here was unsorted PBMCs, taken 3.4 years after starting antiretroviral therapy. The source is a man between 25 and 39 years old with HIV. In nucleotides, the CDR3 is TGTGCCAGCAGCCGGGAGGGGACGCTTGGTCAGCCCCAGCATTTT. Translation: CASSREGTLGQPQHF.